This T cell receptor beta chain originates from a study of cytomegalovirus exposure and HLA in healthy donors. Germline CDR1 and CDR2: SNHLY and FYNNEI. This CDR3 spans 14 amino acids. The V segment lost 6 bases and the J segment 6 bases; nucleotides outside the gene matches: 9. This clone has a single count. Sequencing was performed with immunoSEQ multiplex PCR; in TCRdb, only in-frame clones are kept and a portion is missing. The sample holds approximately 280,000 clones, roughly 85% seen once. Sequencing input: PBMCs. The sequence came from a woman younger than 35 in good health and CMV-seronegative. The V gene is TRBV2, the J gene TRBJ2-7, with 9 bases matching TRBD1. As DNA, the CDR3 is TGTGCCAGCAGAGCCCGGACAGGGGTGGGCGAGCAGTACTTC. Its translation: CASRARTGVGEQYF.